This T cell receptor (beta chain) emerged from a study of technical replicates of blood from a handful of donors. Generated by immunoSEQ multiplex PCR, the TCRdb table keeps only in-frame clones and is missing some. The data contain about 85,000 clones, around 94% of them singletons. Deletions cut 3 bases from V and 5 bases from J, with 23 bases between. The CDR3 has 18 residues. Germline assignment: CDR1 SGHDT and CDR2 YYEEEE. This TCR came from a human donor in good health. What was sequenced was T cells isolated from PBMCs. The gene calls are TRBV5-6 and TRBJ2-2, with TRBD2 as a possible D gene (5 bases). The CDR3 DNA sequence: TGTGCCAGCAGCTACTCAATCGACCTCGCCGGAGGAACCGGGGAGCTGTTTTTT. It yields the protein CASSYSIDLAGGTGELFF.